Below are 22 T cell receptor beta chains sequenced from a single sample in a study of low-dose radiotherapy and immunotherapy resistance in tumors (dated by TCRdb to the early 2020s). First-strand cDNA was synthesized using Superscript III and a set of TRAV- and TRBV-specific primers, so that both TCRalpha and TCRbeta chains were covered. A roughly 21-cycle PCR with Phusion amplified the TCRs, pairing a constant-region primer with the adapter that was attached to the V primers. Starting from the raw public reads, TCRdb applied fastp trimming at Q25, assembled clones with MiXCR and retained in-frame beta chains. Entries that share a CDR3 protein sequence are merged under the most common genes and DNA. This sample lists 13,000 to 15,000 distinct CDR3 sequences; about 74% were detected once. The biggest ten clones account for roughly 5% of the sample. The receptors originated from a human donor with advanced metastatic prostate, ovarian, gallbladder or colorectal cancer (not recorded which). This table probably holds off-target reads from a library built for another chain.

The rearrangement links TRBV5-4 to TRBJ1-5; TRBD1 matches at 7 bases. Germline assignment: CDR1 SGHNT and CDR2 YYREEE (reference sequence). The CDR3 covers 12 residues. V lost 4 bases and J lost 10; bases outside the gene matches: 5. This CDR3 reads CASSPGGRPQHF. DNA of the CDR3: TGTGCCAGCAGCCCAGGGGGGCGACCCCAGCATTTT.

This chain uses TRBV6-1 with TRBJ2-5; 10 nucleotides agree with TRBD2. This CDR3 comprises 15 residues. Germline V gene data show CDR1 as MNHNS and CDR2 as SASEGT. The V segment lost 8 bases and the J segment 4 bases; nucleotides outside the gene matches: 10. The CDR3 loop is CASGNSGGPGETQYF. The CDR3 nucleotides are TGTGCCAGCGGAAATAGCGGGGGGCCAGGAGAGACCCAGTACTTC.

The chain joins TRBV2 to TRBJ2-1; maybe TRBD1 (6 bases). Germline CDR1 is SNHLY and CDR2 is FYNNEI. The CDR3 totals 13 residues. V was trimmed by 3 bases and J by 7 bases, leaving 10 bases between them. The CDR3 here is CASSDTGLNEQFF. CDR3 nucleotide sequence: TGTGCCAGCAGTGACACAGGGTTGAATGAGCAGTTCTTC.

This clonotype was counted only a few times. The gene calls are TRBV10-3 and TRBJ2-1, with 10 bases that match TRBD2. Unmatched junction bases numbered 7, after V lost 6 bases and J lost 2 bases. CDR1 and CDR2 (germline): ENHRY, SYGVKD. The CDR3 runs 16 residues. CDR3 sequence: CAIRDPSGGTYNEQFF. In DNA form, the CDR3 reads TGTGCCATCAGGGACCCTAGCGGGGGAACCTACAATGAGCAGTTCTTC.

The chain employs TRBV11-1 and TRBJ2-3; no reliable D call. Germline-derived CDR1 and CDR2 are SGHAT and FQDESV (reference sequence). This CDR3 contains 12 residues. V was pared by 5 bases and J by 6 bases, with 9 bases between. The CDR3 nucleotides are TGTGCCAGCAGCCAAGGCCTGGATACGCAGTATTTT. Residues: CASSQGLDTQYF.

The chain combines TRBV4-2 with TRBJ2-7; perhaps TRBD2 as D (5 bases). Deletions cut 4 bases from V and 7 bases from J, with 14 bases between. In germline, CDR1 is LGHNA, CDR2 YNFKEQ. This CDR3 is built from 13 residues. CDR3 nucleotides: TGTGCCAGCAGCCCACGGTCGCCGGGGGAGCAGTACTTC. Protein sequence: CASSPRSPGEQYF.

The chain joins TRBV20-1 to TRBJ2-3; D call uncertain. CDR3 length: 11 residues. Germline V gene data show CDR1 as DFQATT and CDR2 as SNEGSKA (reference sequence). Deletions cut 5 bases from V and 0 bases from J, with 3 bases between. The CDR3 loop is CSAESTDTQYF. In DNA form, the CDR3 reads TGCAGTGCTGAGAGCACAGATACGCAGTATTTT.

CDR3 DNA sequence: TGTGCCAGCAGTTACCCCCAAAACTACGAGCAGTACTTC. Protein: CASSYPQNYEQYF. This rearrangement joins TRBV6-2 or TRBV6-3 to TRBJ2-7; D not certain. V lost 2 bases and J 3 bases, leaving 8 bases between the germline ends. Germline values: CDR1 MNHEY, CDR2 SVGEGT. The CDR3 sequence is 13 residues long.

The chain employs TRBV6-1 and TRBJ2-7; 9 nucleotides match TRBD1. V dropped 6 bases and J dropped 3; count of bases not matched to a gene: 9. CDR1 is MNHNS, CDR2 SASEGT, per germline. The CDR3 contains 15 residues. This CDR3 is CASSKDLDRGYEQYF. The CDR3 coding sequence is TGTGCCAGCAGCAAGGACCTGGACAGGGGCTACGAGCAGTACTTC.

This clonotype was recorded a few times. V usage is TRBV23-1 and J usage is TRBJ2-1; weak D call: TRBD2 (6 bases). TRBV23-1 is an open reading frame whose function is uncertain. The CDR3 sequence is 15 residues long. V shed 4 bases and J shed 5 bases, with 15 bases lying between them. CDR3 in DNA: TGCGCCAGCAGTCGGGCGGGGAGTAGGAACAATGAGCAGTTCTTC. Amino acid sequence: CASSRAGSRNNEQFF.

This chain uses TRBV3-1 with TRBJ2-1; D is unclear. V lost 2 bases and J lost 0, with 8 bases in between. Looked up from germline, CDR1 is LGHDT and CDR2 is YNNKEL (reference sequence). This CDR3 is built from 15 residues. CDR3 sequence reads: CASSQLDSSYNEQFF. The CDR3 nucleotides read TGTGCCAGCAGCCAACTGGATAGCTCCTACAATGAGCAGTTCTTC.

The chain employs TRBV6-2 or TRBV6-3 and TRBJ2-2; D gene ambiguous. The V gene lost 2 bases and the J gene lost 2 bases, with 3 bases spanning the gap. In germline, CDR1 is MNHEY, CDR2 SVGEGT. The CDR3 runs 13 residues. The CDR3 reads CASSYSNTGELFF. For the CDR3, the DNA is TGTGCCAGCAGTTACAGCAACACCGGGGAGCTGTTTTTT.

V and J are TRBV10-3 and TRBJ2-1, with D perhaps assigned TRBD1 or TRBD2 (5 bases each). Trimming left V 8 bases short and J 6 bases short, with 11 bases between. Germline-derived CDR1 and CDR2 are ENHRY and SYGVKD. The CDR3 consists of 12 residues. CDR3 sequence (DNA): TGTGCCATCGGGGGTGCTGGCAATGAGCAGTTCTTC. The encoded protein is CAIGGAGNEQFF.

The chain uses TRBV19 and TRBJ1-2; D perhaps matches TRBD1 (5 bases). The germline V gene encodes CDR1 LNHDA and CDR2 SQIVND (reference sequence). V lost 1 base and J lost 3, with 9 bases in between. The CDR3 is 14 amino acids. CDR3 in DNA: TGTGCCAGTAGTATAGGGCGGGACCACTATGGCTACACCTTC. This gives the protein CASSIGRDHYGYTF.

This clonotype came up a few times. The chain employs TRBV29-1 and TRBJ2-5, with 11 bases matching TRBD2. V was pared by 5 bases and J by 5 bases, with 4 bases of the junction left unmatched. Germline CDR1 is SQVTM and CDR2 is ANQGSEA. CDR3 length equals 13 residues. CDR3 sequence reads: CSVQTSGEETQYF. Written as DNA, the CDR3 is TGCAGCGTTCAGACTAGCGGGGAGGAGACCCAGTACTTC.

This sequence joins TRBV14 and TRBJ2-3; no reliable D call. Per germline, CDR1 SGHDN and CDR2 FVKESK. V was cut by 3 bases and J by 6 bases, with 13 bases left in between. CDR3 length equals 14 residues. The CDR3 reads CASSQGWFADTQYF. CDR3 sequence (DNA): TGTGCCAGCAGCCAGGGGTGGTTCGCTGATACGCAGTATTTT.

The CDR3, as DNA: TGTGCCAGCAGCCCCACCGGGACAGATAATTCACCCCTCCACTTT. It translates to CASSPTGTDNSPLHF. This chain links TRBV2 with TRBJ1-6, with TRBD1 identical over 7 bases. From germline, CDR1 is SNHLY and CDR2 FYNNEI. V lost 6 bases and J lost 5; bases outside the gene matches: 7. CDR3 length: 15 amino acids.

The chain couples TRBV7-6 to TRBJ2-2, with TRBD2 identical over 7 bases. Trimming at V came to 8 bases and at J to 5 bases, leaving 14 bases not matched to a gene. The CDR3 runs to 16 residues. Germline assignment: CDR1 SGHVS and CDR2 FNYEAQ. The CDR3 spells CASGSAGGGNTGELFF. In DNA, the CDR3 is TGTGCCAGCGGTAGTGCTGGCGGGGGAAATACCGGGGAGCTGTTTTTT.

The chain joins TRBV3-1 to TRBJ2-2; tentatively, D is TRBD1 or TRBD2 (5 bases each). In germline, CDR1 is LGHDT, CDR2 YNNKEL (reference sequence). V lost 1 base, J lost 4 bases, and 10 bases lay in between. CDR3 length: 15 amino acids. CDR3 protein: CASSQVGDITGELFF. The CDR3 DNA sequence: TGTGCCAGCAGCCAAGTGGGGGATATCACCGGGGAGCTGTTTTTT.

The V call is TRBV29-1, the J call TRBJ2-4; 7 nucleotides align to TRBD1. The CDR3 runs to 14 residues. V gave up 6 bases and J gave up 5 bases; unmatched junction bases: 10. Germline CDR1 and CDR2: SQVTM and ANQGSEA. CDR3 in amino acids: CSVAVTGDENIQYF. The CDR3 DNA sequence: TGCAGCGTCGCCGTTACAGGGGATGAAAACATTCAGTACTTC.

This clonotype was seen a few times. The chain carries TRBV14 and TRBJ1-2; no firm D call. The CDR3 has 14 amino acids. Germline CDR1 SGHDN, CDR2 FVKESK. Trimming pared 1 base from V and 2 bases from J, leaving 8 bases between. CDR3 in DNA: TGTGCCAGCAGCCAAGGGACGGGCAACTATGGCTACACCTTC. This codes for CASSQGTGNYGYTF.

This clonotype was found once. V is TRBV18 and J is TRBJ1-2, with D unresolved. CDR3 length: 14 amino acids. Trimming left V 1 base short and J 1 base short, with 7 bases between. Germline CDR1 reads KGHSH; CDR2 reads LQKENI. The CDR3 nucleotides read TGTGCCAGCTCACCACAGGGAAGTAACTATGGCTACACCTTC. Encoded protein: CASSPQGSNYGYTF.